This entry lists 15 T cell receptor beta chains sequenced from one sample in a study of regulatory T cells in long-lasting Graves disease. Time point noted: persistent/refractory GD, antithyroid drugs over 5 years with positive TRAb. PBMC-extracted RNA yielded the TCR library. Relying on iRepertoire HTBI primers and Arm-PCR of CDR3 regions, the team built TCR beta libraries. TCRdb re-derived calls from the multiplex PCR reads in MiXCR, one entry per CDR3 protein. The data show about 430,000 distinct CDR3 sequences, with about 21% seen just once and 14% held by the top ten. The source was peripheral blood mononuclear cells (PBMCs), collected when the disease was refractory, from a patient treated with antithyroid drugs. These receptors originate from a female donor with Graves disease.

This clonotype was recorded many times. The J gene is TRBJ1-1, the V gene TRBV30; D is undetermined. The CDR3 runs 12 residues. V was clipped by 7 bases and J by 5 bases, with 14 bases between them. The germline V gene has CDR1 GTSNPN and CDR2 SVGIG (reference sequence). CDR3 nucleotide sequence: TGTGCCTACGACCGCTCTCGGACTGAAGCTTTCTTT. Its protein product is CAYDRSRTEAFF.

This clonotype was found once. The chain joins TRBV28 to TRBJ2-1, with TRBD2 matching 12 bases. The CDR3 totals 15 residues. Germline V CDR1 and CDR2: MDHEN, SYDVKM. V lost 6 bases to trimming and J lost 8 bases; unmatched junction nucleotides: 8. The CDR3 nucleotides are TGTGCCAGCAGAGAACCTAGCGGGAGGGCCCATGAGCAGTTCTTC. Translation gives CASREPSGRAHEQFF.

The rearrangement uses TRBV7-6 and TRBJ2-7; D is unresolved. Per germline, CDR1 SGHVS and CDR2 FNYEAQ. Trimming left V 5 bases short and J 3 bases short, with 17 bases between. CDR3 length: 15 amino acids. This CDR3 reads CASSTLSRASYEQYF. Here the CDR3 DNA reads TGTGCCAGCAGCACCCTTAGCAGAGCCAGCTACGAGCAGTACTTC.

This clonotype was picked up many times. This chain connects TRBV2 to TRBJ1-2, with TRBD1 as a possible D gene (5 bases). CDR1 and CDR2 from the germline V gene are SNHLY and FYNNEI. This CDR3 comprises 14 residues. With 6 bases removed from V and 8 bases from J, the gap between germline ends came to 19 bases. The CDR3 region is CASRATVLPKGYTF. DNA for the CDR3: TGTGCCAGCAGAGCGACAGTCCTTCCCAAGGGCTACACCTTC.

Here the CDR3 DNA reads TGCAGTGCTAGGAGGGGGGGAGGCGCCGGGGAGCTGTTTTTT. Its translation: CSARRGGGAGELFF. The J gene is TRBJ2-2, the V gene TRBV20-1; weak D call: TRBD2 (7 bases). CDR1 and CDR2 (germline): DFQATT, SNEGSKA (reference sequence). V was trimmed by 3 bases and J by 6 bases, leaving 14 bases between them. This CDR3 is built from 14 residues.

This clonotype was seen many times. The rearrangement joins TRBV27 to TRBJ1-1; D is perhaps TRBD1 (6 bases). This CDR3 region has 13 residues. The V end was cut by 3 bases, the J end by 6 bases, with 11 bases between. Germline V gives CDR1 MNHEY, CDR2 SMNVEV (reference sequence). CDR3 DNA sequence: TGTGCCAGCAGTTTTTACAGGGAGGCTGAAGCTTTCTTT. This gives the protein CASSFYREAEAFF.

The chain is built from TRBV14 and TRBJ1-1; D unclear. The CDR3 covers 13 residues. Germline loops: CDR1 SGHDN, CDR2 FVKESK. The V and J ends lost 2 bases and 6 bases respectively, with 10 bases between them. CDR3 DNA sequence: TGTGCCAGCAGCCAATGGCCCGGATCTGAAGCTTTCTTT. As protein: CASSQWPGSEAFF.

The genes are TRBV7-9 and TRBJ1-3; D remains ambiguous. This CDR3 region has 11 residues. Trimming cost V 7 bases and J 7 bases, with 8 bases left between them. Germline V gene lookup returns CDR1 SEHNR and CDR2 FQNEAQ (reference sequence). DNA for the CDR3: TGTGCCAGCACAGAAATGAACACCATATATTTT. Protein: CASTEMNTIYF.

Only a few counts were recorded for this clonotype. The chain is built from TRBV28 and TRBJ2-3; TRBD1 agrees at 8 bases. From germline, CDR1 is MDHEN and CDR2 SYDVKM. V dropped 5 bases and J dropped 2; count of bases not matched to a gene: 6. The CDR3 spans 15 residues. In DNA form, the CDR3 reads TGTGCCAGCAGTCATCTGGACAGGGTCACAGATACGCAGTATTTT. This translates into CASSHLDRVTDTQYF. The entire variable domain, with the rest obtained from reference TRBV28 and TRBJ2-3, is as follows: DVKVTQSSRYLVKRTGEKVFLECVQDMDHENMFWYRQDPGLGLRLIYFSYDVKMKEKGDIPEGYSVSREKKERFSLILESASTNQTSMYLCASSHLDRVTDTQYFGPGTRLTVL.

The V call is TRBV12-3 or TRBV12-4, the J call TRBJ2-1; 9 bases match TRBD2. J gave up 2 bases and V 6 bases, and 8 bases lay outside the gene matches. The length of the CDR3 is 16 residues. CDR3: CASSPRLAETYNEQFF. The CDR3 DNA follows: TGTGCCAGCAGCCCTCGACTAGCGGAAACCTACAATGAGCAGTTCTTC.

V and J are TRBV4-1 and TRBJ1-3; D is undetermined. The CDR3 runs to 15 residues. Trimming pared 0 bases from V and 2 bases from J, leaving 8 bases between. CDR1 is MGHRA, CDR2 YSYEKL, per germline. Written as DNA, the CDR3 is TGCGCCAGCAGCCAAGATGGGAAGGCTGGAAACACCATATATTTT. Translation: CASSQDGKAGNTIYF.

This clonotype was picked up many times. The chain joins TRBV5-1 to TRBJ2-5; D gene uncertain. Germline V gene data show CDR1 as SGHRS and CDR2 as YFSETQ. Trimming took 1 base from V and 3 from J, leaving 13 bases between them. The CDR3 runs to 15 residues. CDR3 sequence reads: CASSLLGNREETQYF. For the CDR3, the DNA is TGCGCCAGCAGCTTGCTGGGAAATCGAGAAGAGACCCAGTACTTC.

This clonotype was seen at least ten times. This chain connects TRBV2 to TRBJ2-7; tentative D call: TRBD2 (5 bases). The CDR3 is 16 residues long. Trimming removed 6 bases from V and 2 bases from J, with 20 bases in between. Germline V gene data show CDR1 as SNHLY and CDR2 as FYNNEI. The CDR3 DNA is TGTGCCAGCAGCCTAACACATGGGAGTCTCGCCTACGAGCAGTACTTC. The encoded protein is CASSLTHGSLAYEQYF.

Details on this clonotype: A single base separates this from a much larger clone, so it may be a read error. The chain's CDR3 is CASSPSFDLNYGYTF. The DNA of the CDR3 is TGTGCCAGCTCACCATCCTTCGACCTTAACTATGGCTACACCTTC. The chain couples TRBV18 to TRBJ1-2; D is uncertain. Germline loops: CDR1 KGHSH, CDR2 LQKENI. The CDR3 loop spans 15 amino acids. V lost 2 bases and J 1 base, leaving 11 bases between the germline ends.

This clonotype occurred many times. The CDR3, as DNA: TGTGCCAGCAGTTTATCGAAGGCCGGGGAGCTGTTTTTT. Translation: CASSLSKAGELFF. The chain is built from TRBV27 and TRBJ2-2, with D hard to call. Deletions cut 0 bases from V and 6 bases from J, with 5 bases between. This CDR3 comprises 13 residues. Germline loops: CDR1 MNHEY, CDR2 SMNVEV (reference sequence).